What follows are 8 T cell receptor beta chains derived from one specimen sequenced in a study of PD-1 blockade in mismatch repair-deficient tumors. These receptors are not linked to any known antigen. Using immunoSEQ multiplex PCR, the repertoire was profiled, and TCRdb retains in-frame clones only, with some absent. The sample has over 13,000 clones, 85% to 90% seen once. Time point noted: identical approximately 11-day culture without peptide (control). The source was cells cultured in vitro, collected from a patient treated with pembrolizumab. These receptors were taken from an adult with mismatch repair-deficient cancer.

The V and J genes are TRBV11-2 and TRBJ2-5; D perhaps matches TRBD2 (6 bases). This CDR3 is built from 12 residues. The V and J ends lost 8 bases and 3 bases respectively, with 10 bases between them. Germline V lookup: CDR1 SGHAT, CDR2 FQNNGV. CDR3 sequence (DNA): TGTGCCAGCTCGGGACTCGAAGAGACCCAGTACTTC. The encoded protein is CASSGLEETQYF.

V usage is TRBV5-1 and J usage is TRBJ2-7, with TRBD2 matching 12 bases. V was clipped by 4 bases and J by 3 bases; unmatched bases: 5. Per germline, CDR1 SGHRS and CDR2 YFSETQ. This CDR3 has 15 amino acids. Here the CDR3 reads CASSTGTSGFYEQYF. In DNA form, the CDR3 reads TGCGCCAGCAGCACCGGGACTAGCGGGTTCTACGAGCAGTACTTC.

This chain links TRBV13 with TRBJ1-2; D is undetermined. V was clipped by 3 bases and J by 4 bases, with 9 bases between them. Looked up from germline, CDR1 is PRHDT and CDR2 is FYEKMQ (reference sequence). This CDR3 contains 13 residues. Written as DNA, the CDR3 is TGTGCCAGCAGCTTCGCGAAGGCCTATGGCTACACCTTC. Translating gives CASSFAKAYGYTF.

The CDR3 reads CASSLVGLTARNTEAFF. The CDR3 nucleotides are TGCGCCAGCAGCTTGGTAGGGTTAACGGCTAGGAACACTGAAGCTTTCTTT. The rearrangement links TRBV5-1 to TRBJ1-1, with D unclear. Trimming took off 0 bases at V and 1 base at J, with 16 bases between the two ends. Germline lookup yields CDR1 SGHRS and CDR2 YFSETQ. CDR3 length equals 17 residues.

The chain employs TRBV2 and TRBJ2-7; D gene unclear. V was shortened by 5 bases and J by 0 bases, with 2 bases between the two germline ends. The CDR3 is made up of 11 amino acids. Looked up from germline, CDR1 is SNHLY and CDR2 is FYNNEI. CDR3 loop: CASSFSYEQYF. DNA for the CDR3: TGTGCCAGCAGTTTCTCCTACGAGCAGTACTTC.

This chain connects TRBV2 to TRBJ1-2; D gene uncertain. Germline assignment: CDR1 SNHLY and CDR2 FYNNEI. The CDR3 contains 15 residues. V dropped 1 base and J dropped 3 bases, with 12 bases sitting between them. CDR3 sequence: CASSEGRTLDYGYTF. For the CDR3, the DNA is TGTGCCAGCAGTGAAGGCAGAACCCTTGACTATGGCTACACCTTC.

The J gene is TRBJ1-6, the V gene TRBV2, with D uncertain. The length of the CDR3 is 12 residues. CDR1 SNHLY and CDR2 FYNNEI come from the germline V gene. The V gene lost 2 bases and the J gene lost 9 bases, with 5 bases spanning the gap. The CDR3 DNA reads as TGTGCCAGCAGTGAACTAGGTTCACCCCTCCACTTT. As protein: CASSELGSPLHF.

J is TRBJ2-7 and V is TRBV6-1; 11 nucleotides align to TRBD2. There are 15 residues in the CDR3. From germline, CDR1 is MNHNS and CDR2 SASEGT. V lost 4 bases, J lost 0 bases, and 2 bases stayed unmatched. As DNA, the CDR3 is TGTGCCAGCAGTGGACTAGCGGGATCCTCCTACGAGCAGTACTTC. It specifies CASSGLAGSSYEQYF.